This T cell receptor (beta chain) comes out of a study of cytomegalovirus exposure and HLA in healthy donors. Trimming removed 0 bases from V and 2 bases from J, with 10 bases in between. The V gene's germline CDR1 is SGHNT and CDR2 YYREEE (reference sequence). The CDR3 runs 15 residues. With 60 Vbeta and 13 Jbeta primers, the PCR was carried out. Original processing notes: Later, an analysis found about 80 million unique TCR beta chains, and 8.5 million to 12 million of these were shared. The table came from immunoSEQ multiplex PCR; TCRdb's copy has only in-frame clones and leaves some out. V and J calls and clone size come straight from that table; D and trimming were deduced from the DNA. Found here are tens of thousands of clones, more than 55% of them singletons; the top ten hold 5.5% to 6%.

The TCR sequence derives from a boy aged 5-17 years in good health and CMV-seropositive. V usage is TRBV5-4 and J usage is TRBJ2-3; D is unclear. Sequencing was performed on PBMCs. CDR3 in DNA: TGTGCCAGCAGCTTGGGAAACACCCTCACAGATACGCAGTATTTT. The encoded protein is CASSLGNTLTDTQYF.